One and the same sample provided the 6 T cell receptor beta chains below, sequenced in a study of blood T cell repertoires in COVID-19. The method was immunoSEQ multiplex PCR; TCRdb's version includes in-frame clones alone and lacks a portion of them. The table has 250,000 to 300,000 clones, about 90% seen once. Sequenced input: PBMCs or T cells enriched from blood (not recorded which). Receptors originate from a human donor in a cohort exposed to, infected with or recovered from COVID-19 (not recorded which). The donor label of this sample is uncertain.

This chain uses TRBV7-6 with TRBJ2-3; 9 nucleotides align to TRBD2. The CDR3 length is 14 residues. J lost 3 bases, V lost 8 bases, and 6 bases had no gene match. The germline V gene has CDR1 SGHVS and CDR2 FNYEAQ. The CDR3 reads CASSRGGATDTQYF. The CDR3 bases are TGTGCCAGCTCCCGCGGGGGGGCGACAGATACGCAGTATTTT.

The V and J genes are TRBV5-8 and TRBJ1-2; TRBD1 might be the D (5 bases). V was trimmed by 2 bases and J by 7 bases, leaving 15 bases between them. The CDR3 is made up of 14 amino acids. The V gene's germline CDR1 is SGHTS and CDR2 YDEGEE. The CDR3 is CASSFQGNLGGYTF. CDR3 DNA: TGTGCCAGCAGCTTCCAGGGCAATTTAGGTGGCTACACCTTC.

V gene TRBV5-8 combines with J gene TRBJ1-5, with D unresolved. V gave up 0 bases and J gave up 0 bases, with 4 bases separating them. Germline loops: CDR1 SGHTS, CDR2 YDEGEE. This CDR3 region has 14 residues. The CDR3 coding sequence is TGTGCCAGCAGCTTGGTCGTTAGCAATCAGCCCCAGCATTTT. Translating it yields CASSLVVSNQPQHF.

This clone was observed a handful of times. A read error may produce the germline difference seen at one junction end. The chain joins TRBV30 to TRBJ2-2; TRBD2 might be the D (6 bases). CDR3 length: 12 residues. The germline gives CDR1 GTSNPN, CDR2 SVGIG (reference sequence). This chain's CDR3 is CGGGGYTGELFF. Written as DNA, the CDR3 is TGCGGGGGAGGAGGGTACACCGGGGAGCTGTTTTTT.

V gene TRBV20-1 combines with J gene TRBJ1-5, with 8 bases matching TRBD1. V dropped 4 bases and J dropped 6; count of bases not matched to a gene: 5. Germline CDR1 is DFQATT and CDR2 is SNEGSKA (reference sequence). This CDR3 spans 13 amino acids. CDR3 residues: CSANDRGGQPQHF. The DNA for the CDR3 is TGCAGTGCTAATGACAGGGGCGGTCAGCCCCAGCATTTT.

CDR3 sequence: CASGGEFYGYTF. CDR3 DNA sequence: TGTGCCAGCGGGGGGGAATTCTATGGCTACACCTTC. This chain connects TRBV2 to TRBJ1-2; D is perhaps TRBD1 (5 bases). This CDR3 spans 12 amino acids. Germline CDR1 SNHLY, CDR2 FYNNEI. The V end was cut by 8 bases, the J end by 4 bases, with 11 bases between.